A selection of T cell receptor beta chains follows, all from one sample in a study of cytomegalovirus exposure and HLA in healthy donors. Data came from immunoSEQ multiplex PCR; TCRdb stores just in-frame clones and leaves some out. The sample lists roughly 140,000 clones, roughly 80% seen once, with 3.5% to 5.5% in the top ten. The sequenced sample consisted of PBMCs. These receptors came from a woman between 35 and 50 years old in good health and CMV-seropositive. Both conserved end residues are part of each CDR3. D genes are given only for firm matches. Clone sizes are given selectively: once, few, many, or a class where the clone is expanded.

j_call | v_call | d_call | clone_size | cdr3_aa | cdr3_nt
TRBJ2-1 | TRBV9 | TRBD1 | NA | CASSVRQGSYNEQFF | TGTGCCAGCAGCGTAAGACAGGGCTCCTACAATGAGCAGTTCTTC
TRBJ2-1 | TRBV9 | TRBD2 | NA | CASSVAGTSSYNEQFF | TGTGCCAGCAGCGTAGCTGGGACTAGTTCCTACAATGAGCAGTTCTTC
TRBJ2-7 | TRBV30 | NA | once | CAWSRGHEQYF | TGTGCCTGGAGTCGTGGGCACGAGCAGTACTTC
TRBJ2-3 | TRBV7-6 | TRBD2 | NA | CASSSPAGYTDTQYF | TGTGCCAGCAGCAGCCCAGCGGGATACACAGATACGCAGTATTTT
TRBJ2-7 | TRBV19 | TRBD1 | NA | CASSAPGTGGYEQYF | TGTGCCAGTAGTGCCCCCGGGACAGGGGGCTACGAGCAGTACTTC
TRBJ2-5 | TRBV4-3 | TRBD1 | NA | CASSHEYRGLQETQYF | TGCGCCAGCAGCCATGAGTACAGGGGGCTCCAAGAGACCCAGTACTTC
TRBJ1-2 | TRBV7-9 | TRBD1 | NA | CASSQAGTGTPHGYTF | TGTGCCAGCAGCCAGGCGGGGACAGGGACCCCTCATGGCTACACCTTC
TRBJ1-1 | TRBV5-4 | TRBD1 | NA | CASSLPLGQANTEAFF | TGTGCCAGCAGCTTACCCCTGGGACAGGCGAACACTGAAGCTTTCTTT
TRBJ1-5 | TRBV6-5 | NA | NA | CASSYSPGTGEVQHF | TGTGCCAGCAGTTACAGTCCAGGGACTGGCGAGGTCCAGCATTTT
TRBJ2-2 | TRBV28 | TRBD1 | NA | CASYRGERFTGELFF | TGTGCCAGCTACAGGGGGGAGCGATTCACCGGGGAGCTGTTTTTT
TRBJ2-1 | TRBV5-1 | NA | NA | CASSRPPADEQFF | TGCGCCAGCAGCCGGCCCCCCGCGGATGAGCAGTTCTTC
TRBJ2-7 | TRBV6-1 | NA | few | CASSWGDSSYEQYF | TGTGCCAGCAGCTGGGGGGACAGTTCCTACGAGCAGTACTTC
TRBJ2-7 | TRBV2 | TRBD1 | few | CASSLGQGKYEQYF | TGTGCCAGCAGCTTGGGACAGGGGAAATACGAGCAGTACTTC
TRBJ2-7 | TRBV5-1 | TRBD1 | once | CASSSGQGVAYEQYF | TGCGCCAGCAGCTCGGGACAGGGGGTCGCCTACGAGCAGTACTTC
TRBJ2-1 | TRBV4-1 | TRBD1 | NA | CASSQDPGQIYNEQFF | TGCGCCAGCAGCCAAGATCCGGGACAGATATACAATGAGCAGTTCTTC
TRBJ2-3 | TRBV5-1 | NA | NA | CASSLRSGSDTQYF | TGCGCCAGCAGCTTGCGGTCGGGTTCAGATACGCAGTATTTT
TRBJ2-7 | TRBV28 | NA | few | CASSSIQGRIYEQYF | TGTGCCAGCAGTTCCATACAGGGTCGGATCTACGAGCAGTACTTC
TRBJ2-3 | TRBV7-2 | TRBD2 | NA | CASSPFPRGGTDTQYF | TGTGCCAGCAGCCCTTTTCCCCGGGGGGGCACAGATACGCAGTATTTT
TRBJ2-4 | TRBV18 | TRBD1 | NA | CASSLGTVAKNIQYF | TGTGCCAGCTCACTCGGGACAGTAGCCAAAAACATTCAGTACTTC
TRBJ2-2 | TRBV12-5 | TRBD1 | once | CASGLVRGQGANTGGLFF | TGTGCTAGTGGTTTGGTAAGGGGACAGGGGGCAAACACCGGGGGGCTGTTTTTT
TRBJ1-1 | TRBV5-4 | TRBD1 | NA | CASSAQTGGDTEAFF | TGTGCCAGCAGCGCCCAGACAGGGGGGGACACTGAAGCTTTCTTT
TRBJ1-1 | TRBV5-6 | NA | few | CASSFDQSEAFF | TGTGCCAGCAGCTTTGATCAGTCAGAAGCTTTCTTT
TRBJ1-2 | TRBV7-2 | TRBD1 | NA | CASSLVRDRVVHYGYTF | TGTGCCAGCAGCTTAGTCCGGGACAGGGTGGTGCACTATGGCTACACCTTC
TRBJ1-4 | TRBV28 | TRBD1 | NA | CASRPGQGNEKLFF | TGTGCCAGCAGGCCGGGACAGGGAAATGAAAAACTGTTTTTT
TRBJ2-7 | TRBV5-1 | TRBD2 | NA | CASRPNSGDSYEQYF | TGCGCCAGCAGGCCGAATAGCGGGGATTCCTACGAGCAGTACTTC